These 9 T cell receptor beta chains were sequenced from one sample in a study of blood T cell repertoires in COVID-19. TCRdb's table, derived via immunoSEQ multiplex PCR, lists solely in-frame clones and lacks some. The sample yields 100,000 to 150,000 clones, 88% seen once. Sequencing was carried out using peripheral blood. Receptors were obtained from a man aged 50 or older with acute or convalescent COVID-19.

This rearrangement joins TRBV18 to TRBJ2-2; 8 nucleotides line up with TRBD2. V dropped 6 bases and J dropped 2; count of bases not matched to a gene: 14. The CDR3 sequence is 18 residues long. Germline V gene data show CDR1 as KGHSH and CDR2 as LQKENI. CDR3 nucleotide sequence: TGTGCCAGCTCTCAGAAGGCGGGGGGACTCGTTAACACCGGGGAGCTGTTTTTT. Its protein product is CASSQKAGGLVNTGELFF. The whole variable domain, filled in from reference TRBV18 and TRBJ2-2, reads NAGVMQNPRHLVRRRGQEARLRCSPMKGHSHVYWYRQLPEEGLKFMVYLQKENIIDESGMPKERFSAEFPKEGPSILRIQQVVRGDSAAYFCASSQKAGGLVNTGELFFGEGSRLTVL.

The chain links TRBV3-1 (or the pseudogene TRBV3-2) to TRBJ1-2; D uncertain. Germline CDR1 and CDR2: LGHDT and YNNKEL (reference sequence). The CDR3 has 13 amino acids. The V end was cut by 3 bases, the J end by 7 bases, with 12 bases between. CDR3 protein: CASSQTKDGGYTF. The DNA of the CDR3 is TGTGCCAGCAGCCAGACTAAGGACGGTGGCTACACCTTC.

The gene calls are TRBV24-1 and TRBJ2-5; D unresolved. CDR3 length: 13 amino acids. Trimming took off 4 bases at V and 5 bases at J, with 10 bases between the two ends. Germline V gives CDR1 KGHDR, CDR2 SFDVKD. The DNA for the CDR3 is TGTGCCACCAGTGACCCGCGGTGGGAGACCCAGTACTTC. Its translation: CATSDPRWETQYF.

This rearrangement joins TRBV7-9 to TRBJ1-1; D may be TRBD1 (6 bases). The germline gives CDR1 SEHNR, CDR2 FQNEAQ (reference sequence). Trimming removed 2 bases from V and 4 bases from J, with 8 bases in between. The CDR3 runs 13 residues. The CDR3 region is CASSLLQGTEAFF. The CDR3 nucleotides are TGTGCCAGCAGCTTATTACAGGGCACTGAAGCTTTCTTT.

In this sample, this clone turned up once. The CDR3 sequence: CASSYFDGELFF. The CDR3 coding sequence is TGCGCCAGCAGCTACTTTGACGGGGAGCTGTTTTTT. J is TRBJ2-2 and V is TRBV5-1; D uncertain. The CDR3 length is 12 residues. CDR1 and CDR2 (germline): SGHRS, YFSETQ. V gave up 3 bases and J gave up 7 bases, with 7 bases separating them.

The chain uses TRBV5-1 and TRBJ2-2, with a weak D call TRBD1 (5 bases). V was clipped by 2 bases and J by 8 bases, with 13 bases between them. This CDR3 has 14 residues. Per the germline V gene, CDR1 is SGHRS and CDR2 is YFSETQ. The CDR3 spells CASSFREYRGELFF. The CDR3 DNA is TGCGCCAGCAGCTTCAGGGAATACAGGGGGGAGCTGTTTTTT.

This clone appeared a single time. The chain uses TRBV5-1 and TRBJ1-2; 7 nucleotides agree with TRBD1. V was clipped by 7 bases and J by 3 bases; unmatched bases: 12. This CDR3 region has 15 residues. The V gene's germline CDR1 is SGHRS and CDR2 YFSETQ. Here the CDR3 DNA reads TGCGCCAGCGGTAGAGATTCGACAGGGTACTATGGCTACACCTTC. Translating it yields CASGRDSTGYYGYTF.

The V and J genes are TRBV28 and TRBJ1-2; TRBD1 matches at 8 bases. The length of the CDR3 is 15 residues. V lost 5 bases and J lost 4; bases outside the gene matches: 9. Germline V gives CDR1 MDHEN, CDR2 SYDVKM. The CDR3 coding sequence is TGTGCCAGCAGTCCCCCTTCGGGACAGGTCTATGGCTACACCTTC. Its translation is CASSPPSGQVYGYTF.

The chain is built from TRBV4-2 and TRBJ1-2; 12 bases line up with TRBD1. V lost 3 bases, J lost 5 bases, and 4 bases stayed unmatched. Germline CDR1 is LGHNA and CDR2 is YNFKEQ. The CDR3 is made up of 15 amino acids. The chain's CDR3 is CASSQPGQGAYGYTF. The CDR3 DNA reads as TGTGCCAGCAGCCAGCCGGGACAGGGGGCATATGGCTACACCTTC.